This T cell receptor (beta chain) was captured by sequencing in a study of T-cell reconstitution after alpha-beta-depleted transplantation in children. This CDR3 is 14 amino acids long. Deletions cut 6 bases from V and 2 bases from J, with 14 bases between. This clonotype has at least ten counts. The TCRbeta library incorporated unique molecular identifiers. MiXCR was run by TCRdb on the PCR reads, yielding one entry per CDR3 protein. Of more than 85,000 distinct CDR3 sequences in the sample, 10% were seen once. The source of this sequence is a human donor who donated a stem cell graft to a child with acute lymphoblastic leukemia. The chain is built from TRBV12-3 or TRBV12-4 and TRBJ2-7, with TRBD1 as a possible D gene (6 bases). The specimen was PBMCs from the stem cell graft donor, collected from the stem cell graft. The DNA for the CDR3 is TGTGCCAGCAGCAAGGGGGACACCGCCTACGAGCAGTACTTC. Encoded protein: CASSKGDTAYEQYF.